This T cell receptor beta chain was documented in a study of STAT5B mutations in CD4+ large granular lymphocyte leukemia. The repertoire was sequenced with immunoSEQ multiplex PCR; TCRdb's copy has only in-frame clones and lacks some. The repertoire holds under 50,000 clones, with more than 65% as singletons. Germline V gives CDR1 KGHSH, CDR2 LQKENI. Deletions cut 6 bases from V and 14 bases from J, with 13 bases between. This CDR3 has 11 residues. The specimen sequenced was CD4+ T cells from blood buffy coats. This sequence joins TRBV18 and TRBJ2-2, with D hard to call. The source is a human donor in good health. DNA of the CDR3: TGTGCCAGCTCGCCGGACGCCGGCCTGTTTTTT. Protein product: CASSPDAGLFF.